The clone carrying this TCR beta chain occurred a few times. TCR beta CDR3 region amplification was performed from RNA transcripts. The TCR CDR3 first-round RT-PCR relied on the HTBI primer set. TCRdb recomputed calls from the multiplex PCR reads with MiXCR, one row per CDR3 protein. The table records hundreds of thousands of distinct CDR3 sequences, over 15% of them present only once. This entry belongs to a study of T cells in Graves' hyperthyroidism and ophthalmopathy. The CDR3 spans 15 residues. The germline V gene has CDR1 SGHDN and CDR2 FVKESK. The germline V and J ends were trimmed by 4 bases and 6 bases, with 15 bases remaining between them.

Input material: blood. The chain is built from TRBV14 and TRBJ2-2; perhaps TRBD2 as D (6 bases). The clonotype was recovered from a woman aged 60-75 years with Graves' ophthalmopathy. CDR3 loop: CASSLGLGGAGELFF. CDR3 DNA: TGTGCCAGCAGCCTGGGGCTGGGAGGAGCCGGGGAGCTGTTTTTT.